The 11 T cell receptor beta chains below all came from one sample that was sequenced in a study of shared clonotypes between healthy human individuals. The naive CD8 population came from CD45RO-negative cells selected for CCR7, without terminally differentiated effector memory CD45RA+ cells. Some clones are missing from TCRdb's copy, which holds only in-frame ones; the method was immunoSEQ multiplex PCR. The sample holds around 560,000 clones, 90% to 95% seen once. Sequencing input: naive CD8+ T cells sorted from blood. The receptors were gathered from a woman under 40 in good health.

V gene TRBV5-6 combines with J gene TRBJ2-1; 11 bases line up with TRBD2. The germline V gene encodes CDR1 SGHDT and CDR2 YYEEEE. V shed 4 bases, J shed 0 bases, and the junction held 6 bases outside the gene matches. This CDR3 is 17 amino acids long. CDR3 region: CASSVGTSGRSYNEQFF. In DNA form, the CDR3 reads TGTGCCAGCAGCGTAGGGACTAGCGGACGCTCCTACAATGAGCAGTTCTTC.

The chain carries TRBV10-3 and TRBJ2-5; 12 bases fit TRBD2. This CDR3 spans 14 amino acids. CDR1 and CDR2 from the germline V gene are ENHRY and SYGVKD. Trimming removed 0 bases from V and 7 bases from J; junction bases left unmatched: 0. CDR3 DNA: TGTGCCATCAGTGAGTCGACTAGCGGGGGGACCCAGTACTTC. Its protein product is CAISESTSGGTQYF.

This chain connects TRBV4-1 to TRBJ1-3; the D is unclear. This CDR3 has 13 residues. Germline assignment: CDR1 MGHRA and CDR2 YSYEKL. With 0 bases removed from V and 5 bases from J, the gap between germline ends came to 5 bases. CDR3 nucleotides: TGCGCCAGCAGCCAAGAAGGTAGAAACACCATATATTTT. Translation: CASSQEGRNTIYF.

This clone has just one count. The CDR3: CAISELDRGRTEAFF. The CDR3 bases are TGTGCCATCAGTGAGTTGGACAGGGGGAGGACTGAAGCTTTCTTT. V usage is TRBV10-3 and J usage is TRBJ1-1; 10 nucleotides align to TRBD1. The germline V gene has CDR1 ENHRY and CDR2 SYGVKD. V trimming: 1 base; J trimming: 5 bases; junction bases outside the gene matches: 4. The CDR3 extends over 15 amino acids.

V and J are TRBV7-2 and TRBJ2-1, with 12 positions matching TRBD2. Losses at the gene ends were 3 bases for V and 0 bases for J; bases not matched to a gene: 6. Germline loops: CDR1 SGHTA, CDR2 FQGNSA. The length of the CDR3 is 18 residues. CDR3 protein: CASSFASGRAGSYNEQFF. The CDR3 nucleotides read TGTGCCAGCAGCTTCGCTAGCGGGAGGGCCGGCTCCTACAATGAGCAGTTCTTC.

The rearrangement uses TRBV2 and TRBJ2-7, with unresolved D. The germline V and J ends were trimmed by 3 bases and 1 base, with 10 bases remaining between them. This CDR3 region has 14 residues. CDR1 is SNHLY and CDR2 is FYNNEI in the germline V gene. Written as DNA, the CDR3 is TGTGCCAGCAGTGAGGGGATTATATCCTACGAGCAGTACTTC. Translated: CASSEGIISYEQYF. Combining the CDR3 with reference TRBV2 and TRBJ2-7 gives the whole variable domain EPEVTQTPSHQVTQMGQEVILRCVPISNHLYFYWYRQILGQKVEFLVSFYNNEISEKSEIFDDQFSVERPDGSNFTLKIRSTKLEDSAMYFCASSEGIISYEQYFGPGTRLTVT.

The V gene is TRBV13, the J gene TRBJ2-2; D not resolved. The germline V gene encodes CDR1 PRHDT and CDR2 FYEKMQ (reference sequence). The CDR3 contains 12 residues. Trimming cost V 1 base and J 6 bases, with 3 bases left between them. This CDR3 reads CASSLVPGELFF. The CDR3 DNA follows: TGTGCCAGCAGCTTAGTTCCCGGGGAGCTGTTTTTT. Combining the CDR3 with reference TRBV13 and TRBJ2-2 gives the whole variable domain AAGVIQSPRHLIKEKRETATLKCYPIPRHDTVYWYQQGPGQDPQFLISFYEKMQSDKGSIPDRFSAQQFSDYHSELNMSSLELGDSALYFCASSLVPGELFFGEGSRLTVL.

The rearrangement joins TRBV5-1 to TRBJ2-1, with unresolved D. V was clipped by 0 bases and J by 5 bases, with 3 bases between them. The CDR3 is 12 residues long. Looked up from germline, CDR1 is SGHRS and CDR2 is YFSETQ. In DNA form, the CDR3 reads TGCGCCAGCAGCTTGGTTGACAATGAGCAGTTCTTC. Protein sequence: CASSLVDNEQFF.

This sequence joins TRBV4-1 and TRBJ1-2, with D possibly being TRBD1 (5 bases). Germline loops: CDR1 MGHRA, CDR2 YSYEKL. The ends were cut back, 4 bases at V and 6 bases at J, with 12 bases in the middle. The CDR3 has 13 amino acids. The CDR3 loop reads CASSRWGGDGYTF. The CDR3 region has the DNA TGCGCCAGCAGCCGCTGGGGGGGGGATGGCTACACCTTC.

The J gene is TRBJ1-1, the V gene TRBV9; D uncertain. Germline V gene data show CDR1 as SGDLS and CDR2 as YYNGEE. Trimming removed 0 bases from V and 0 bases from J, with 6 bases in between. This CDR3 has 14 amino acids. CDR3 in amino acids: CASSVGSVNTEAFF. The CDR3 region has the DNA TGTGCCAGCAGCGTAGGTAGTGTGAACACTGAAGCTTTCTTT.

V is TRBV4-1 and J is TRBJ1-2, with 7 positions matching TRBD1. The CDR3 is 15 residues long. With 5 bases clipped from V and 2 bases from J, the junction kept 8 bases outside the gene matches. Germline V lookup: CDR1 MGHRA, CDR2 YSYEKL. This CDR3 reads CASSFQQGTNYGYTF. CDR3 DNA: TGCGCCAGCAGCTTTCAACAGGGGACCAACTATGGCTACACCTTC.